The sample holds many counts of the clone carrying this T cell receptor (beta chain). Its target is not known. This specimen comes from a study of spatial heterogeneity in lung cancer. Looking at the study overall: There were, on average, more than 9.5 raw-read appearances for each unique TCR and UMI combination. Study findings and constraints: Ubiquitous expanded tumor TCRs surfaced in blood more at resection than they did at follow-up.

Germline CDR1 and CDR2: SGHVS and FNYEAQ. The ends lost 5 bases at V and 2 bases at J; junction bases unmatched: 10. This CDR3 has 16 amino acids. This sample's time point: sample taken at primary tumor resection. Sequencing was performed on whole RNA extracted from tumor and nontumor lung tissue, or from frozen PBMC, and the material was left unsorted. The donor population consisted of some 70 patients with untreated, early-stage non-small cell lung cancer. A distinct unique molecular identifier was carried by each TCR cDNA molecule. Using its own MiXCR run on the 5' RACE reads, TCRdb lists one record per CDR3 protein. In the table there are some 50,000 distinct CDR3 sequences, approximately 12% of which are singletons.

The chain links TRBV7-6 to TRBJ2-3, with 7 bases aligning to TRBD1. This clonotype originated in a female donor with early-stage non-small cell lung cancer. The sample consisted of PBMCs, taken at surgery. The CDR3: CASSPTEQGYTDTQYF. The CDR3 DNA follows: TGTGCCAGCAGCCCGACCGAACAGGGGTACACAGATACGCAGTATTTT.